These T cell receptor beta chains were read from a single sample in a study of CD8 T cells in Susac syndrome. TCRdb passed the immunoSEQ multiplex PCR reads through MiXCR, listing each CDR3 protein once. Among some 120,000 distinct CDR3 sequences, 90% to 95% were seen once, and the ten largest hold approximately 0.12%. The sequenced sample was CD4+ T cells from PBMCs. Receptor source: a human donor with multiple sclerosis. The CDR3 runs from the conserved cysteine through the conserved F or W. Each record gives: D gene, clone size, V gene, J gene, CDR3 DNA, CDR3 protein. D genes are given only for firm matches. A clone size is listed for some rows: how often the clone was seen (once, few, many), or a class if it is expanded.

D gene: -; clone size: -; V gene: TRBV5-6; J gene: TRBJ2-7; CDR3 DNA: TGTGCCAGCAGCTTGATGCCGTGGCTGGGTTGGGGCGAGCAGTACTTC; CDR3 protein: CASSLMPWLGWGEQYF
D gene: -; clone size: -; V gene: TRBV2; J gene: TRBJ1-5; CDR3 DNA: TGTGCCAGCAGTCTCCGTCTTATGAGCAATCAGCCCCAGCATTTT; CDR3 protein: CASSLRLMSNQPQHF
D gene: TRBD2; clone size: -; V gene: TRBV12-3/TRBV12-4; J gene: TRBJ2-3; CDR3 DNA: TGTGCCAGCAGTTTACGGGCTAGCGGCGGTACGCAGTATTTT; CDR3 protein: CASSLRASGGTQYF
D gene: -; clone size: -; V gene: TRBV30; J gene: TRBJ1-2; CDR3 DNA: TGTGCCTACTCAGGACAGTTGACTAACTATGGCTACACCTTC; CDR3 protein: CAYSGQLTNYGYTF
D gene: -; clone size: -; V gene: TRBV9; J gene: TRBJ2-3; CDR3 DNA: TGTGCCAGCAGCCGATCCGGTGGCACAGATACGCAGTATTTT; CDR3 protein: CASSRSGGTDTQYF
D gene: TRBD1; clone size: -; V gene: TRBV7-8; J gene: TRBJ1-5; CDR3 DNA: TGTGCCAGCAGTCGACAGGGGAGGCAGCCCCAGCATTTT; CDR3 protein: CASSRQGRQPQHF
D gene: TRBD2; clone size: -; V gene: TRBV20-1; J gene: TRBJ2-7; CDR3 DNA: TGCAGTGCTAGAGTCCGAAATTTAGGGGACTACTCCTACGAGCAGTACTTC; CDR3 protein: CSARVRNLGDYSYEQYF
D gene: -; clone size: once; V gene: TRBV3-1; J gene: TRBJ1-2; CDR3 DNA: TGTGCCAGCAGCCCAGCAGGATCTAACTATGGCTACACCTTC; CDR3 protein: CASSPAGSNYGYTF
D gene: -; clone size: -; V gene: TRBV15; J gene: TRBJ2-3; CDR3 DNA: TGTGCCACCAGCAGAGATGGGGTCGGCGGGGCCACAGATACGCAGTATTTT; CDR3 protein: CATSRDGVGGATDTQYF
D gene: -; clone size: -; V gene: TRBV4-3; J gene: TRBJ2-3; CDR3 DNA: TGCGCCAGCAGCCAATCCGAAGGATCAACAGATACGCAGTATTTT; CDR3 protein: CASSQSEGSTDTQYF
D gene: -; clone size: -; V gene: TRBV30; J gene: TRBJ1-1; CDR3 DNA: TGTGCCTGGAGTCGAGGGACTGAAGCTTTCTTT; CDR3 protein: CAWSRGTEAFF
D gene: TRBD1; clone size: -; V gene: TRBV18; J gene: TRBJ1-5; CDR3 DNA: TGTGCCAGCTCACCCTCCAGGGGGAATCAGCCCCAGCATTTT; CDR3 protein: CASSPSRGNQPQHF
D gene: -; clone size: -; V gene: TRBV2; J gene: TRBJ2-4; CDR3 DNA: TGTGCCAGCGAACAGGGAACCAAAAACATTCAGTACTTC; CDR3 protein: CASEQGTKNIQYF
D gene: -; clone size: -; V gene: TRBV9; J gene: TRBJ2-2; CDR3 DNA: TGTGCCAGCAGCGTAGGACCCAGGGCCACCGGGGAGCTGTTTTTT; CDR3 protein: CASSVGPRATGELFF
D gene: -; clone size: -; V gene: TRBV5-1; J gene: TRBJ2-4; CDR3 DNA: TGCGCCAGCAGCCCCGCGGGACCGGGACACATTCAGTACTTC; CDR3 protein: CASSPAGPGHIQYF
D gene: TRBD2; clone size: once; V gene: TRBV12-3/TRBV12-4; J gene: TRBJ2-7; CDR3 DNA: TGTGCCAGCAGTTTAGCGCTCTCTACTAGCGGGTGGGTAGATCAGTACTTC; CDR3 protein: CASSLALSTSGWVDQYF
D gene: TRBD1; clone size: -; V gene: TRBV6-5; J gene: TRBJ1-4; CDR3 DNA: TGTGCCAGCAGTACTCGACAGGGTTCTTTTGCAACTAATGAAAAACTGTTTTTT; CDR3 protein: CASSTRQGSFATNEKLFF
D gene: -; clone size: -; V gene: TRBV20-1; J gene: TRBJ1-6; CDR3 DNA: TGCAGTGCTACACAGGAGTGGAATTCACCCCTCCACTTT; CDR3 protein: CSATQEWNSPLHF
D gene: TRBD2; clone size: -; V gene: TRBV27; J gene: TRBJ2-3; CDR3 DNA: TGTGCCAGCAGTCCCCCCTCGGGGGGAACGAGCACAGATACGCAGTATTTT; CDR3 protein: CASSPPSGGTSTDTQYF
D gene: -; clone size: -; V gene: TRBV6-5; J gene: TRBJ1-1; CDR3 DNA: TGTGCCAGCAGTGTCAGGCGCGTCGGGACTGAAGCTTTCTTT; CDR3 protein: CASSVRRVGTEAFF
D gene: TRBD1; clone size: -; V gene: TRBV6-2/TRBV6-3; J gene: TRBJ2-5; CDR3 DNA: TGTGCCAGCCGACAGGGGGTAGGGACCCAGTACTTC; CDR3 protein: CASRQGVGTQYF
D gene: -; clone size: -; V gene: TRBV7-8; J gene: TRBJ1-2; CDR3 DNA: TGTGCCAGCAGCTTAAGTTTAGGAAACTATGGCTACACCTTC; CDR3 protein: CASSLSLGNYGYTF
D gene: TRBD1; clone size: -; V gene: TRBV7-9; J gene: TRBJ1-2; CDR3 DNA: TGTGCCAGCAGCAATCCACAGGGGAACTATGGCTACACCTTC; CDR3 protein: CASSNPQGNYGYTF
D gene: TRBD2; clone size: -; V gene: TRBV7-9; J gene: TRBJ2-1; CDR3 DNA: TGTGCCATACCCCGGGAGGGATACAATGAGCAGTTCTTC; CDR3 protein: CAIPREGYNEQFF
D gene: -; clone size: -; V gene: TRBV29-1; J gene: TRBJ1-2; CDR3 DNA: TGCAGCGTTGAACAGGGCTGGGATGGCTACACCTTC; CDR3 protein: CSVEQGWDGYTF
D gene: -; clone size: once; V gene: TRBV12-3/TRBV12-4; J gene: TRBJ1-2; CDR3 DNA: TGTGCCAGCAGTCCGCCACCGGGTCTTCAGGGACGTTATGGCTACACCTTC; CDR3 protein: CASSPPPGLQGRYGYTF
D gene: TRBD2; clone size: once; V gene: TRBV7-9; J gene: TRBJ2-7; CDR3 DNA: TGTGCCAGCAGCCCCACGGTTGTTAGCGGGGGCCAGACCTACGAGCAGTACTTC; CDR3 protein: CASSPTVVSGGQTYEQYF
D gene: -; clone size: -; V gene: TRBV6-5; J gene: TRBJ2-1; CDR3 DNA: TGTGCCAGCAGATCAGGGTTAGAAGAGTTCTTC; CDR3 protein: CASRSGLEEFF
D gene: -; clone size: -; V gene: TRBV5-1; J gene: TRBJ2-5; CDR3 DNA: TGCGCCAGCAGCTTGGAAGGGGCCCAGTACTTC; CDR3 protein: CASSLEGAQYF
D gene: -; clone size: -; V gene: TRBV12-3/TRBV12-4; J gene: TRBJ2-1; CDR3 DNA: TGTGCCAGCAGTTCTTCCCGGGACGAACCCTTAAGCTCCTACAATGAGCAGTTCTTC; CDR3 protein: CASSSSRDEPLSSYNEQFF
D gene: TRBD1; clone size: -; V gene: TRBV12-3/TRBV12-4; J gene: TRBJ1-2; CDR3 DNA: TGTGCCAGCAGTTTCGGACAGGGGGACGGCTACACCTTC; CDR3 protein: CASSFGQGDGYTF
D gene: -; clone size: -; V gene: TRBV6-5; J gene: TRBJ2-2; CDR3 DNA: TGTGCCAGCACCGGCGGGCTACGAAACACCGGGGAGCTGTTTTTT; CDR3 protein: CASTGGLRNTGELFF
D gene: TRBD2; clone size: -; V gene: TRBV20-1; J gene: TRBJ2-3; CDR3 DNA: TGCAGTGCAGCGGGAGGGGGAGATACGCAGTATTTT; CDR3 protein: CSAAGGGDTQYF
D gene: -; clone size: -; V gene: TRBV10-1; J gene: TRBJ2-5; CDR3 DNA: TGCGCCAGCAGCAAGGACAGCCAAGAGACCCAGTACTTC; CDR3 protein: CASSKDSQETQYF
D gene: TRBD1; clone size: -; V gene: TRBV23-1; J gene: TRBJ2-1; CDR3 DNA: TGCGCCAGCAGTCACCCCGGGACAGGGTCCTACAATGAGCAGTTCTTC; CDR3 protein: CASSHPGTGSYNEQFF
D gene: -; clone size: -; V gene: TRBV3-1; J gene: TRBJ1-2; CDR3 DNA: TGTGCCAGCAGCCAAGATGCCAGGGGCTATGGCTACACCTTC; CDR3 protein: CASSQDARGYGYTF
D gene: TRBD2; clone size: -; V gene: TRBV20-1; J gene: TRBJ2-3; CDR3 DNA: TGCAGTGCTCGGACTAGCGGGGGACAGGGTACGCAGTATTTT; CDR3 protein: CSARTSGGQGTQYF
D gene: -; clone size: -; V gene: TRBV7-2; J gene: TRBJ2-1; CDR3 DNA: TGTGCCAGCAGTTCACGGGGGACTTACTCCTACAATGAGCAGTTCTTC; CDR3 protein: CASSSRGTYSYNEQFF
D gene: -; clone size: -; V gene: TRBV6-5; J gene: TRBJ1-3; CDR3 DNA: TGTGCCAGCAGTCTCAACACCGGGAGCACCATATATTTT; CDR3 protein: CASSLNTGSTIYF
D gene: TRBD2; clone size: -; V gene: TRBV5-1; J gene: TRBJ2-5; CDR3 DNA: TGCGCCAGCAGCTCCCAGACTAGCGGGGTAGAGACCCAGTACTTC; CDR3 protein: CASSSQTSGVETQYF
D gene: -; clone size: once; V gene: TRBV7-9; J gene: TRBJ2-3; CDR3 DNA: TGTGCCAGCAGCCCCGGGTCGGATACGCAGTATTTT; CDR3 protein: CASSPGSDTQYF
D gene: -; clone size: -; V gene: TRBV7-2; J gene: TRBJ1-1; CDR3 DNA: TGTGCCAGCAGCCCCCGGGAGCTATATCGGGTTAAGGCTGAAGCTTTCTTT; CDR3 protein: CASSPRELYRVKAEAFF
D gene: -; clone size: -; V gene: TRBV20-1; J gene: TRBJ2-1; CDR3 DNA: TGCAGTGCTTATAAGAGTGAGCAGTTCTTC; CDR3 protein: CSAYKSEQFF
D gene: TRBD2; clone size: -; V gene: TRBV7-8; J gene: TRBJ2-3; CDR3 DNA: TGTGCCAGCAGCCTGATAATAGCGGGGGGCACAGATACGCAGTATTTT; CDR3 protein: CASSLIIAGGTDTQYF
D gene: TRBD1; clone size: -; V gene: TRBV27; J gene: TRBJ2-2; CDR3 DNA: TGTGCCAGTCAGCGTATACCACCGGGACAGGGATCCCTCCCGAACACCGGGGAGCTGTTTTTT; CDR3 protein: CASQRIPPGQGSLPNTGELFF
D gene: -; clone size: -; V gene: TRBV3-1; J gene: TRBJ1-5; CDR3 DNA: TGTGCCAGCTCACAGGTCCCCATGGGGCCCCAGCATTTT; CDR3 protein: CASSQVPMGPQHF
D gene: -; clone size: -; V gene: TRBV19; J gene: TRBJ2-7; CDR3 DNA: TGTGCCAGTAAAGGGCAGTCGAGCTCCTACGAGCAGTACTTC; CDR3 protein: CASKGQSSSYEQYF
D gene: -; clone size: -; V gene: TRBV4-3; J gene: TRBJ1-3; CDR3 DNA: TGCGCCAGCAGCCAGCAGGGGAGAAACACCATATATTTT; CDR3 protein: CASSQQGRNTIYF
D gene: -; clone size: -; V gene: TRBV29-1; J gene: TRBJ2-5; CDR3 DNA: TGCAGCGTTGAGGTGGGGCAAGAGACCCAGTACTTC; CDR3 protein: CSVEVGQETQYF
D gene: TRBD1; clone size: once; V gene: TRBV30; J gene: TRBJ2-5; CDR3 DNA: TGTGCCTGGAGTGTACCGGACAGGGTTGACTTACTCCAAGAGACCCAGTACTTC; CDR3 protein: CAWSVPDRVDLLQETQYF